The subject of this entry is one TCR beta chain. Its target is unknown. These data are taken from a study of T cell clonotyping in hematopoietic cell transplantation. Study results and limitations: Few recipient clonotypes overlapped donors; over 97% were de novo at given depth. No sorting was done, leaving CD4 and CD8 contributions mixed. Pathologically expanded recipient clonotypes increased progressively from day 30 to day 180 as diversity fell.

Between the trimmed V and J ends, which lost 7 bases and 3 bases, there was a span of 12 bases. The CDR3 extends over 13 amino acids. Germline V gene sequence: CDR1 ENHRY, CDR2 SYGVKD. Profiled with immunoSEQ multiplex PCR; TCRdb holds only in-frame clones, not every one. The sample contains several thousand clones, roughly nine tenths of which appear only once. The chain has TRBV10-3 and TRBJ1-2, with D possibly TRBD1 on 5 matching bases. This TCR came from a human patient who had an allogeneic stem cell transplant, so the T cells may come from the graft donor. The donor label of this sample is uncertain. Some clones in this sample may be carry-over from other donors' samples. The sample here was PBMCs, taken 180 days after allogeneic stem cell transplant. DNA of the CDR3: TGTGCCATCAACTCGAGAGGGGACTATGGCTACACCTTC. This codes for CAINSRGDYGYTF.